This T cell receptor (beta chain) was recorded in a study of early T cells in non-severe SARS-CoV-2 infection. Study-wide context: From unsorted whole blood, bulk RNA was sequenced, and the chains remained unpaired. Notes on the study in general: Using VDJdb, the matching emphasized anti-spike CD8 responses while missing private and CD4 specificities.

This clonotype came up many times. Its specificity is not known. The TCR library protocol was used to attach unique molecular identifiers. These identifiers were attached to individual cDNA molecules. One entry per CDR3 protein, called by TCRdb with MiXCR from the 5' RACE reads. The profile covers about 110,000 distinct CDR3 sequences, with roughly an eighth appearing a single time and about 4% taken by the ten largest. With 0 bases clipped from V and 3 bases from J, the junction kept 3 bases outside the gene matches. The CDR3 totals 16 residues. Looked up from germline, CDR1 is KGHSH and CDR2 is LQKENI.

The sample consisted of whole blood, taken at baseline. The TCR sequence derives from an adult who was a healthcare worker with PCR-confirmed SARS-CoV-2 infection or an uninfected control (not recorded which). The chain is built from TRBV18 and TRBJ2-2; 8 bases are a match to TRBD2. CDR3 in DNA: TGTGCCAGCTCACCACCGTACGGGAGGGACACCGGGGAGCTGTTTTTT. Translating gives CASSPPYGRDTGELFF.